Shown below are 32 T cell receptor beta chains from a single sample sequenced in a study of cytomegalovirus exposure and HLA in healthy donors. The PCR had 60 Vbeta and 13 Jbeta primers. TCRdb's table, derived via immunoSEQ multiplex PCR, lists solely in-frame clones and lacks some. The table records more than 150,000 clones, roughly 82% of them present only once. Sequenced input: PBMCs. All receptors derive from a man in his forties in good health and CMV-seronegative.

The chain couples TRBV28 to TRBJ1-4, with 9 positions matching TRBD1. Looked up from germline, CDR1 is MDHEN and CDR2 is SYDVKM. This CDR3 spans 17 amino acids. V gave up 1 base and J gave up 4 bases; unmatched junction bases: 7. CDR3 residues: CASSLSGQGRDNEKLFF. The CDR3, as DNA: TGTGCCAGCAGTTTATCTGGACAGGGGAGGGATAATGAAAAACTGTTTTTT.

This chain connects TRBV7-9 to TRBJ2-2; possibly TRBD1 for D (6 bases). CDR1 SEHNR and CDR2 FQNEAQ come from the germline V gene (reference sequence). The CDR3 is 15 residues long. V lost 5 bases and J 4 bases, leaving 14 bases between the germline ends. CDR3 loop: CASSILQGITGELFF. Here the CDR3 DNA reads TGTGCCAGCAGCATCTTACAGGGTATCACCGGGGAGCTGTTTTTT.

The chain links TRBV7-3 to TRBJ2-1; TRBD2 is a possible D gene (6 bases). Germline V lookup: CDR1 SGHTA, CDR2 FQGTGA. Trimming left V 6 bases short and J 0 bases short, with 9 bases between. CDR3 size: 14 residues. Written as DNA, the CDR3 is TGTGCCAGCAGTGCGGGGCCCTCCTACAATGAGCAGTTCTTC. Protein sequence: CASSAGPSYNEQFF.

The V gene is TRBV5-6, the J gene TRBJ1-2; TRBD1 matches 7 bases. CDR1 is SGHDT, CDR2 YYEEEE, per germline. J was trimmed by 10 bases and V by 2 bases; bases with no gene match: 8. This CDR3 region has 13 residues. DNA of the CDR3: TGTGCCAGCAGCTTCCCGGACAGGTCAGTCTACACCTTC. Its translation: CASSFPDRSVYTF.

The chain employs TRBV5-1 and TRBJ1-4, with a tentative D call TRBD1 (6 bases). CDR1 is SGHRS and CDR2 is YFSETQ in the germline V gene. The V and J ends lost 4 bases and 7 bases respectively, with 17 bases between them. This CDR3 spans 15 amino acids. The CDR3 loop is CASSLGQFMGEKLFF. As DNA, the CDR3 is TGCGCCAGCAGCCTAGGACAGTTCATGGGTGAAAAACTGTTTTTT.

This chain connects TRBV6-5 to TRBJ2-1; 7 nucleotides match TRBD2. This CDR3 comprises 13 residues. Trimming at V came to 4 bases and at J to 8 bases, leaving 5 bases not matched to a gene. Germline CDR1 MNHEY, CDR2 SVGAGI. CDR3 coding DNA: TGTGCCAGCAGTTTCGGGGGGTGGGATGAGCAGTTCTTC. Amino acids: CASSFGGWDEQFF.

Details on this clone: The sample carries other DNA sequences with the same CDR3. V usage is TRBV7-2 and J usage is TRBJ2-7; 9 bases match TRBD1. The ends lost 5 bases at V and 2 bases at J; junction bases unmatched: 4. Looked up from germline, CDR1 is SGHTA and CDR2 is FQGNSA. The CDR3 runs 14 residues. The CDR3 nucleotides are TGTGCCAGCAGCCCGCGACAGGGGGCCTACGAGCAGTACTTC. Protein sequence: CASSPRQGAYEQYF.

This clone appeared once. Here the CDR3 DNA reads TGTGCCAGCATGGGCAGGGGAGCCGTGGGCTACACCTTC. This translates into CASMGRGAVGYTF. The chain couples TRBV27 to TRBJ1-2, with a possible D match to TRBD1 (6 bases). Trimming cost V 7 bases and J 8 bases, with 17 bases left between them. Germline V gene data show CDR1 as MNHEY and CDR2 as SMNVEV (reference sequence). CDR3 length equals 13 residues.

The CDR3 sequence: CASSLVPAGGLLNIQYF. In nucleotides, the CDR3 is TGCGCCAGCAGCTTGGTCCCAGCAGGGGGCCTTTTGAACATTCAGTACTTC. This sequence joins TRBV5-1 and TRBJ2-4; 8 nucleotides align to TRBD1. The V gene's germline CDR1 is SGHRS and CDR2 YFSETQ. The V segment lost 0 bases and the J segment 7 bases; nucleotides outside the gene matches: 12. The CDR3 spans 17 residues.

This clone was detected only a few times. The chain couples TRBV28 to TRBJ1-4, with D perhaps matching TRBD1 (5 bases). The length of the CDR3 is 15 residues. Germline-derived CDR1 and CDR2 are MDHEN and SYDVKM. V was clipped by 6 bases and J by 3 bases, with 14 bases between them. The CDR3 region has the DNA TGTGCCAGCAGGCGGACCCAGGGTCCTAATGAAAAACTGTTTTTT. This translates into CASRRTQGPNEKLFF.

The rearrangement uses TRBV29-1 and TRBJ2-7; 12 bases align to TRBD2. The CDR3 loop spans 16 amino acids. V was pared by 7 bases and J by 2 bases, with 12 bases of the junction left unmatched. The germline V gene has CDR1 SQVTM and CDR2 ANQGSEA. The CDR3, as DNA: TGCAGCGCCTCGGGACTAGCGGGCGTATACCCCTACGAGCAGTACTTC. It encodes CSASGLAGVYPYEQYF.

The chain employs TRBV7-9 and TRBJ2-7; possibly TRBD2 for D (6 bases). In germline, CDR1 is SEHNR, CDR2 FQNEAQ (reference sequence). The CDR3 spans 13 residues. V lost 1 base to trimming and J lost 5 bases, with 9 bases between them. The DNA for the CDR3 is TGTGCCAGCAGCTTAGGGGGACTGGACGAGCAGTACTTC. Translating it yields CASSLGGLDEQYF.

CDR3 nucleotide sequence: TGTGCCAGCTCACCAAGCGAGAGATTCTACGAGCAGTACTTC. Translating it yields CASSPSERFYEQYF. The chain carries TRBV18 and TRBJ2-7; D is unclear. The CDR3 contains 14 residues. The V gene lost 2 bases and the J gene lost 3 bases, with 11 bases spanning the gap. Germline CDR1 reads KGHSH; CDR2 reads LQKENI.

On this clone: Mismatch with germline at one junction end may stem from a read error. The rearrangement links TRBV7-7 to TRBJ2-5; tentative D call: TRBD2 (5 bases). Germline CDR1 is SSHAT and CDR2 is FNYEAQ (reference sequence). The CDR3 runs 16 residues. The CDR3 sequence is CASSLAPARGTETQYF. The CDR3 coding sequence is TGTGCTAGCAGCTTAGCCCCCGCCCGGGGAACGGAGACCCAGTACTTC.

This clone was seen more than once but under ten times. CDR3 loop: CASSPPRREVSYEQYF. CDR3 coding DNA: TGTGCCAGCAGCCCCCCCCGGCGGGAGGTCTCCTACGAGCAGTACTTC. The chain links TRBV6-6 to TRBJ2-7; 8 bases are shared with TRBD2. Germline lookup yields CDR1 MNHNY and CDR2 SVGAGI (reference sequence). Trimming removed 6 bases from V and 0 bases from J; junction bases left unmatched: 10. CDR3 length: 16 amino acids.

The rearrangement uses TRBV7-6 and TRBJ1-3; D gene ambiguous. Germline CDR1 reads SGHVS; CDR2 reads FNYEAQ. The CDR3 is 15 residues long. V lost 4 bases, J lost 7 bases, and 17 bases lay in between. Here the CDR3 DNA reads TGTGCCAGCAGCTACCGAGCGGACGGCAGGAACACCATATATTTT. Its protein is CASSYRADGRNTIYF.

The chain carries TRBV5-1 and TRBJ1-4, with TRBD1 as a possible D gene (6 bases). The V gene's germline CDR1 is SGHRS and CDR2 YFSETQ. The CDR3 totals 15 residues. With 5 bases removed from V and 8 bases from J, the gap between germline ends came to 19 bases. CDR3: CASSRGGAGQEKLFF. The CDR3, as DNA: TGCGCCAGCAGTCGCGGGGGCGCCGGGCAAGAAAAACTGTTTTTT.

The V and J genes are TRBV28 and TRBJ1-5; TRBD1 matches at 7 bases. Germline CDR1 is MDHEN and CDR2 is SYDVKM. This CDR3 contains 20 residues. The trim removed 3 bases at V and 0 bases at J, leaving 17 bases unmatched. CDR3 nucleotides: TGTGCCAGCAGTTTCCCTCAACAGGGGAGAAGTTCTTATAGCAATCAGCCCCAGCATTTT. This sequence encodes CASSFPQQGRSSYSNQPQHF.

This clone came up a few times. This chain links TRBV27 with TRBJ1-1, with D hard to call. V was pared by 5 bases and J by 2 bases, with 12 bases between. The germline V gene encodes CDR1 MNHEY and CDR2 SMNVEV (reference sequence). The CDR3 consists of 14 residues. The CDR3 is CASSLLRDNTEAFF. The CDR3 DNA is TGTGCCAGCAGTCTCCTACGAGATAACACTGAAGCTTTCTTT.

This chain uses TRBV30 with TRBJ1-2; D is undetermined. Germline V gives CDR1 GTSNPN, CDR2 SVGIG (reference sequence). This CDR3 has 14 amino acids. V shed 0 bases and J shed 1 base, with 9 bases lying between them. CDR3 DNA sequence: TGTGCCTGGAGTGTTTCGGGGAATAACTATGGCTACACCTTC. Translated: CAWSVSGNNYGYTF.

The genes are TRBV19 and TRBJ2-5, with TRBD1 matching over 7 bases. The CDR3 loop spans 15 amino acids. Germline CDR1 LNHDA, CDR2 SQIVND (reference sequence). The V gene end was trimmed by 5 bases and the J gene end by 6 bases; junction bases not matched to a gene: 12. CDR3 region: CASSYSTGTAKTQYF. Written as DNA, the CDR3 is TGTGCCAGTAGTTACTCCACCGGGACAGCGAAGACCCAGTACTTC.

V usage is TRBV5-6 and J usage is TRBJ2-3; D gene uncertain. This CDR3 region has 14 residues. CDR1 is SGHDT and CDR2 is YYEEEE in the germline V gene. V was trimmed by 2 bases and J by 3 bases, leaving 10 bases between them. The CDR3 is CASSFRQTTDTQYF. The CDR3 DNA sequence: TGTGCCAGCAGCTTCCGACAAACTACAGATACGCAGTATTTT.

This sequence joins TRBV7-8 and TRBJ2-7; 10 positions match TRBD2. The germline V gene has CDR1 SGHVS and CDR2 FQNEAQ. After removal of 3 bases from V and 0 bases from J, the junction contained 8 bases not matched to a gene. The CDR3 extends over 17 amino acids. CDR3: CASSLTPLAGTSYEQYF. The DNA of the CDR3 is TGTGCCAGCAGCTTGACCCCACTAGCGGGGACCTCCTACGAGCAGTACTTC.

This chain links TRBV7-2 with TRBJ2-7; no clear D. The CDR3 has 16 amino acids. Trimming shortened V by 1 base and J by 0 bases, and 13 bases separated the two germline ends. Germline lookup yields CDR1 SGHTA and CDR2 FQGNSA. DNA of the CDR3: TGTGCCAGCAGCTTAGGATCAGGTTTGTCCTCCTACGAGCAGTACTTC. Its protein product is CASSLGSGLSSYEQYF.

V and J are TRBV27 and TRBJ2-7; 9 nucleotides line up with TRBD2. V was clipped by 3 bases and J by 6 bases; unmatched bases: 6. Looked up from germline, CDR1 is MNHEY and CDR2 is SMNVEV (reference sequence). The CDR3 contains 14 residues. For the CDR3, the DNA is TGTGCCAGCAGTTTGCCTAGCGGGATGGGCGAGCAGTACTTC. As protein: CASSLPSGMGEQYF.

The rearrangement joins TRBV6-5 to TRBJ1-2; D perhaps matches TRBD1 (5 bases). CDR1 MNHEY and CDR2 SVGAGI come from the germline V gene. Trimming pared 2 bases from V and 3 bases from J, leaving 13 bases between. The CDR3 extends over 15 amino acids. For the CDR3, the DNA is TGTGCCAGCAGTTACAGGACTATGGGGGACTATGGCTACACCTTC. This codes for CASSYRTMGDYGYTF.

The chain combines TRBV4-2 with TRBJ2-3, with TRBD2 matching 14 bases. From germline, CDR1 is LGHNA and CDR2 YNFKEQ. After removal of 4 bases from V and 6 bases from J, the junction contained 6 bases not matched to a gene. The CDR3 is 16 amino acids. CDR3 nucleotide sequence: TGTGCCAGCAGCCGACTAGCGGGAGGGGTCGGGGATACGCAGTATTTT. It specifies CASSRLAGGVGDTQYF.

The CDR3 sequence: CASRAGGRSTDTQYF. In DNA form, the CDR3 reads TGTGCCAGTAGAGCGGGAGGCCGAAGCACAGATACGCAGTATTTT. The chain employs TRBV19 and TRBJ2-3; 9 nucleotides match TRBD2. The CDR3 consists of 15 residues. The V gene end was trimmed by 6 bases and the J gene end by 0 bases; junction bases not matched to a gene: 4. Germline V lookup: CDR1 LNHDA, CDR2 SQIVND (reference sequence).

The CDR3 is CASSDFAGARNQPQHF. The CDR3 region has the DNA TGTGCCAGCAGTGATTTCGCGGGGGCCCGCAATCAGCCCCAGCATTTT. This chain uses TRBV2 with TRBJ1-5; a possible D gene is TRBD1 (6 bases). V lost 3 bases and J lost 2, with 14 bases in between. Germline assignment: CDR1 SNHLY and CDR2 FYNNEI. CDR3 length: 16 amino acids.

This clone showed up just once. The V gene is TRBV28, the J gene TRBJ1-2; D unclear. There are 13 residues in the CDR3. The V end lost 4 bases, the J end lost 2 bases, and 8 bases lay between the germline ends. Germline CDR1 and CDR2: MDHEN and SYDVKM. As DNA, the CDR3 is TGTGCCAGCAGTTGGTCCCGGAACTATGGCTACACCTTC. It encodes CASSWSRNYGYTF.

The chain is built from TRBV4-3 and TRBJ1-1, with unresolved D. CDR1 is LGHNA and CDR2 is YSLEER in the germline V gene. The CDR3 runs 13 residues. Trimming removed 0 bases at V and 4 bases at J, with 6 bases between. CDR3 sequence: CASSQDTATEAFF. CDR3 DNA: TGCGCCAGCAGCCAAGACACAGCCACTGAAGCTTTCTTT.

The rearrangement uses TRBV30 and TRBJ1-4, with 10 bases aligning to TRBD1. Per germline, CDR1 GTSNPN and CDR2 SVGIG (reference sequence). With 1 base clipped from V and 8 bases from J, the junction kept 7 bases outside the gene matches. CDR3 length: 15 residues. CDR3: CAWSARTGGREKLFF. The CDR3 DNA reads TGTGCCTGGAGTGCTAGGACAGGGGGAAGGGAAAAACTGTTTTTT.